Included here is one TCR beta chain sequence, with context. Its antigen is not known. V gave up 0 bases and J gave up 2 bases, with 10 bases separating them. Per germline, CDR1 MNHEY and CDR2 SMNVEV (reference sequence). This CDR3 is 15 amino acids long. TCRdb itself ran the 5' RACE reads through MiXCR, one entry per CDR3 protein. The sample yields roughly 500,000 distinct CDR3 sequences, less than 20% seen once. This entry is derived from a study of T cells after yellow fever vaccination. Whole-study findings and limits: Clones from primary vaccination mostly reappeared after the booster (96% CD4, under 90% CD8).

J is TRBJ2-5 and V is TRBV27; D perhaps matches TRBD2 (6 bases). The sample consisted of PBMCs, taken 15 days after the yellow fever booster vaccination. This sequence originates from a man between 25 and 39 years old who received the YFV17D yellow fever vaccine. Written as DNA, the CDR3 is TGTGCCAGCAGTTTATCATGGGGGGTACAAGAGACCCAGTACTTC. This sequence encodes CASSLSWGVQETQYF.